This entry lists 6 T cell receptor beta chains sequenced from one sample in a study of neurological immune-mediated disorders. TCRdb ran MiXCR on the 5' RACE reads and lists one entry per CDR3 protein. The sample has 66,000 or so distinct CDR3 sequences, 5.2% seen once; the top ten hold approximately 2.8%. The sample comprised PBMCs. The receptors were gathered from a woman under 40 with multiple sclerosis.

This clonotype was detected many times. This sequence joins TRBV20-1 and TRBJ2-4, with 8 bases identical to TRBD2. The CDR3 has 19 amino acids. V gave up 0 bases and J gave up 1 base; unmatched junction bases: 14. The germline V gene has CDR1 DFQATT and CDR2 SNEGSKA (reference sequence). DNA of the CDR3: TGCAGTGCTAGAGATCGGGAGGGCCTGGTGGTTGAGGCCAAAAACATTCAGTACTTC. This translates into CSARDREGLVVEAKNIQYF.

The chain links TRBV20-1 to TRBJ1-1, with TRBD1 as a possible D gene (6 bases). This CDR3 has 15 amino acids. Germline loops: CDR1 DFQATT, CDR2 SNEGSKA (reference sequence). Trimming removed 6 bases from V and 0 bases from J, with 17 bases in between. The CDR3 DNA follows: TGCAGTGCACCTAAGACAGGCAGGGTGAACACTGAAGCTTTCTTT. Translation: CSAPKTGRVNTEAFF.

This clonotype was counted at least ten times. The chain is built from TRBV20-1 and TRBJ2-3; the D gene is possibly TRBD2 (5 bases). Germline V gene sequence: CDR1 DFQATT, CDR2 SNEGSKA (reference sequence). V lost 0 bases, J lost 2 bases, and 12 bases lay in between. CDR3 length: 15 residues. DNA for the CDR3: TGCAGTGCTAGAGATAATGGGGAGTCCACAGATACGCAGTATTTT. Translating it yields CSARDNGESTDTQYF.

The chain links TRBV12-3 or TRBV12-4 to TRBJ1-3, with D tentatively TRBD1 (5 bases). Trimming pared 3 bases from V and 0 bases from J, leaving 6 bases between. The CDR3 is 14 amino acids. CDR3 nucleotide sequence: TGTGCCAGCAGTTTCGACAGCTCTGGAAACACCATATATTTT. Translation gives CASSFDSSGNTIYF.

This clonotype was picked up many times. The V gene is TRBV20-1, the J gene TRBJ2-7; D unclear. Trimming shortened V by 4 bases and J by 0 bases, and 10 bases separated the two germline ends. The CDR3 is made up of 13 amino acids. Germline V CDR1 and CDR2: DFQATT, SNEGSKA (reference sequence). The DNA of the CDR3 is TGCAGTGCTATCTCCTCTTACTCCTACGAGCAGTACTTC. This gives the protein CSAISSYSYEQYF.

There are many counts of this clonotype. CDR3 sequence (DNA): TGTGCCAGCAGCTTCCAAGGGGAGCAGACCCGCTACACCTTC. Translation: CASSFQGEQTRYTF. V gene TRBV7-9 combines with J gene TRBJ1-2; the D gene is possibly TRBD1 (5 bases). Germline V gene lookup returns CDR1 SEHNR and CDR2 FQNEAQ (reference sequence). This CDR3 comprises 14 residues. V was pared by 3 bases and J by 9 bases, with 17 bases between.